This T cell receptor (beta chain) was sequenced during a study of shared clonotypes between healthy human individuals. Sequencing was at deep level. Methods used by the authors: ImmunoSEQ gave junction-only sequences without quality scores, so filtering differed. Measured with immunoSEQ multiplex PCR; TCRdb has only the in-frame clones, and not every one. V, J and clone size are taken as reported in that table, and D and trimming were inferred from the DNA itself. The sample lists roughly 1,100,000 clones, around four fifths seen once, with 1.4% to 1.5% in the top ten. In the case of this clone: No antigen is known for it.

General study findings and limits: The study found lower generation probabilities in non-shared clonotypes than in those shared by all four donors. Generally, naive subsets (rather than memory subsets) showed larger estimated richness.

Trimming pared 3 bases from V and 1 base from J, leaving 9 bases between. The length of the CDR3 is 15 residues. Germline loops: CDR1 KGHSH, CDR2 LQKENI. The receptor was isolated from a man aged 18-30 years in good health. This chain connects TRBV18 to TRBJ2-2; no clear D gene. Sequenced input: memory CD4+ T cells sorted from blood. Described subset: CD45RA-negative fraction. The CDR3 sequence is CASSPDHLNTGELFF. For the CDR3, the DNA is TGTGCCAGCTCACCCGATCATCTGAACACCGGGGAGCTGTTTTTT.